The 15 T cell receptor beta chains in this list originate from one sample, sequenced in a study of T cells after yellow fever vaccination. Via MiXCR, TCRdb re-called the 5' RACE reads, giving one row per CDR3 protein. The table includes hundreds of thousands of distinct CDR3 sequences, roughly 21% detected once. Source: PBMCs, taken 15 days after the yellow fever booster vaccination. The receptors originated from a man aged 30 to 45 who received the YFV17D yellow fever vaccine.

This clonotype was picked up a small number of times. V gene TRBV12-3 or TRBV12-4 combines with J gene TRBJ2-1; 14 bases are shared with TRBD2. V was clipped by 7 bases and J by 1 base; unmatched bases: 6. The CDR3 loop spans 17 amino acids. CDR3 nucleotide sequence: TGTGCCAGCATCGGGACTAGCGGGAGTAGGTCCTACAATGAGCAGTTCTTC. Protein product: CASIGTSGSRSYNEQFF.

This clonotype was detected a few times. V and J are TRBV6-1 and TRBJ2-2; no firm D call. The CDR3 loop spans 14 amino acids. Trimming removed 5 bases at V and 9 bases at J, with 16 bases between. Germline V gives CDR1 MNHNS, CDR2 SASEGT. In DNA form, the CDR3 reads TGTGCCAGCAGTACGACCAAAAGCATCCGGGAGCTGTTTTTT. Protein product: CASSTTKSIRELFF.

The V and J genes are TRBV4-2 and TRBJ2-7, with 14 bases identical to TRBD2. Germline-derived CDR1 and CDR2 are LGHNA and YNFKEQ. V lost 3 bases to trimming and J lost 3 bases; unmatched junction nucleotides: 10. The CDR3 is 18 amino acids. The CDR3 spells CASSQESGTSGSFYEQYF. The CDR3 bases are TGTGCCAGCAGCCAGGAAAGCGGGACTAGCGGGAGTTTCTACGAGCAGTACTTC.

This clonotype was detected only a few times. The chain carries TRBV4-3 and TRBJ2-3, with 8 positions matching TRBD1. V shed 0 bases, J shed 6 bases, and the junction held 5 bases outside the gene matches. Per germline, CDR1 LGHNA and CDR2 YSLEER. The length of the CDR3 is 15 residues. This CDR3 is CASSQEGAGGDTQYF. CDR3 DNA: TGCGCCAGCAGCCAAGAGGGGGCAGGGGGCGATACGCAGTATTTT.

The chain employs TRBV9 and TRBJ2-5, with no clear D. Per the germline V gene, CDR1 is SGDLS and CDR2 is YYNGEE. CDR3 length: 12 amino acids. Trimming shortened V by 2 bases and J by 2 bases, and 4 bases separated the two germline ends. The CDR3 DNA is TGTGCCAGCAGCGTTGAGCAAGAGACCCAGTACTTC. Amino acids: CASSVEQETQYF.

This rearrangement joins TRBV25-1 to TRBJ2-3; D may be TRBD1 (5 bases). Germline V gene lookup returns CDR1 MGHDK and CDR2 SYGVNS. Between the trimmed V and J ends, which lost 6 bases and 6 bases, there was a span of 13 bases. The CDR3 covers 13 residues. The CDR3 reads CASRSSRVDTQYF. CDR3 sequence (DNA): TGTGCCAGCAGAAGTTCCAGGGTGGATACGCAGTATTTT.

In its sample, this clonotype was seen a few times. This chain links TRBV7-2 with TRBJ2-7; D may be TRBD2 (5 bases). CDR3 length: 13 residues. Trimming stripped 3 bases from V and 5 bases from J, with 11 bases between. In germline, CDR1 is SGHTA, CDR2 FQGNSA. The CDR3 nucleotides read TGTGCCAGCAGCTTGTGGAGGACGGACGAGCAGTACTTC. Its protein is CASSLWRTDEQYF.

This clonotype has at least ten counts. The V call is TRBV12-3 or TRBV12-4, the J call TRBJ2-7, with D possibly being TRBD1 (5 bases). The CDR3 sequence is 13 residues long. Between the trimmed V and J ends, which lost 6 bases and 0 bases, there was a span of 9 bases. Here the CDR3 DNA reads TGTGCCAGCAGGCCAGACAGCTCCTACGAGCAGTACTTC. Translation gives CASRPDSSYEQYF.

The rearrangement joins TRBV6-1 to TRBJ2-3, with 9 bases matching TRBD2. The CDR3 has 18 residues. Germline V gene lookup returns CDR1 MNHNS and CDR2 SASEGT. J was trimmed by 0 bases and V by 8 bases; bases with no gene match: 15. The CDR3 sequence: CASPSGLARQQSTDTQYF. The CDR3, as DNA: TGTGCCAGCCCCTCCGGACTAGCGAGACAGCAAAGCACAGATACGCAGTATTTT.

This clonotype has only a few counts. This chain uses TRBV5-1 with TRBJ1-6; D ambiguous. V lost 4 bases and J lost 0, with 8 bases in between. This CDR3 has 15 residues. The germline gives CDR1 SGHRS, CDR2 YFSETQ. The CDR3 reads CASSPHTSYNSPLHF. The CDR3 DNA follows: TGCGCCAGCAGCCCCCATACCTCCTATAATTCACCCCTCCACTTT.

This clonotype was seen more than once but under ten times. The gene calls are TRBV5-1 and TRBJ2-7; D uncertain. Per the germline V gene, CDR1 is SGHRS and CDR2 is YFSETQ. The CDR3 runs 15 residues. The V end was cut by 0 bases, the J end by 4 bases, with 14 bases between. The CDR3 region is CASSLDRSPLYEQYF. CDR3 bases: TGCGCCAGCAGCTTGGACAGATCGCCGCTTTACGAGCAGTACTTC.

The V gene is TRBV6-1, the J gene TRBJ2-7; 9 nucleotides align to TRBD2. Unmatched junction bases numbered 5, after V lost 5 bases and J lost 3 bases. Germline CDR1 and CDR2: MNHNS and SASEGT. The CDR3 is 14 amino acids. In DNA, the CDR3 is TGTGCCAGCAGTAAGGGACTAGCCATCTACGAGCAGTACTTC. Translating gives CASSKGLAIYEQYF.

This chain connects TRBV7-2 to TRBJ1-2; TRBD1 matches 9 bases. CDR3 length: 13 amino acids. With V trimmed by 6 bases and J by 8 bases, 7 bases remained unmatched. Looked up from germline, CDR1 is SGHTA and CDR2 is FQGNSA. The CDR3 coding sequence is TGTGCCAGCAGAAGGGGACAGGGAGGGGGCTACACCTTC. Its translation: CASRRGQGGGYTF.

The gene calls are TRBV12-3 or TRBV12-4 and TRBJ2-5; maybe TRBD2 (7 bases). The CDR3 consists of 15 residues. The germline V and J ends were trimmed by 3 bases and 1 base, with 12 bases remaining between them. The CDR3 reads CASSFEGGGQETQYF. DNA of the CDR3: TGTGCCAGCAGTTTCGAGGGAGGGGGCCAAGAGACCCAGTACTTC.

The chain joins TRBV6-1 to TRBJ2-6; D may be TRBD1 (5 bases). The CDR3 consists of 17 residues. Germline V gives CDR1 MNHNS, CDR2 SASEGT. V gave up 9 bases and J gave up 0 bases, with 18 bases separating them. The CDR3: CASPRARTNSGANVLTF. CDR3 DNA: TGTGCCAGTCCCAGGGCCAGGACCAACTCTGGGGCCAACGTCCTGACTTTC.